A selection of T cell receptor beta chains follows, all from one sample in a study of type 1 regulatory T cells. TCRdb re-analysed the reads in MiXCR, keeping a single row per CDR3 protein. The data contain some 90,000 distinct CDR3 sequences, around a third of them seen just once; the ten biggest clones take up about 2.4%. Material: CD4+ T cells, either the whole sample or a sorted fraction (not recorded which). The receptors were gathered from a human donor in good health. CDR3s include the opening cysteine and the closing phenylalanine or tryptophan. A D gene is named only where the DNA matches it firmly. The listing skips clone size in some rows; elsewhere it reads once, few, many or a size class.

j_call: TRBJ2-2; d_call: TRBD1; v_call: TRBV10-3; clone_size: few; cdr3_nt: TGTGCCATCAGCCGCGACAGGGTCGGCACCGGGGAGCTGTTTTTT; cdr3_aa: CAISRDRVGTGELFF
j_call: TRBJ2-1; d_call: -; v_call: TRBV7-9; clone_size: few; cdr3_nt: TGTGCCAGCAGCTTTGCTTCGGGGGATGAGCAGTTCTTC; cdr3_aa: CASSFASGDEQFF
j_call: TRBJ2-7; d_call: TRBD2; v_call: TRBV4-1; clone_size: -; cdr3_nt: TGCGCCAGCAGCCAGGGTACTAGCGGGGGGTACGAGCAGTACTTC; cdr3_aa: CASSQGTSGGYEQYF
j_call: TRBJ1-5; d_call: -; v_call: TRBV28; clone_size: few; cdr3_nt: TGTGCCAGCAGCCCCCCCCGGGGGTCAGGTAGTCAGCCCCAGCATTTT; cdr3_aa: CASSPPRGSGSQPQHF
j_call: TRBJ1-5; d_call: -; v_call: TRBV6-2/TRBV6-3; clone_size: few; cdr3_nt: TGTGCCAGCAGCGGGCTGGGCAATCAGCCCCAGCATTTT; cdr3_aa: CASSGLGNQPQHF
j_call: TRBJ2-1; d_call: TRBD1; v_call: TRBV12-3/TRBV12-4; clone_size: few; cdr3_nt: TGTGCCAGCAGTTCCCCCGGGACAGCCTACAATGAGCAGTTCTTC; cdr3_aa: CASSSPGTAYNEQFF
j_call: TRBJ2-7; d_call: TRBD2; v_call: TRBV28; clone_size: -; cdr3_nt: TGTGCCAGCAGTTTTTTGGTTTCGGGGATCTGGGAACCAAGCGGGACTAGCTACGAGCAGTACTTC; cdr3_aa: CASSFLVSGIWEPSGTSYEQYF
j_call: TRBJ2-1; d_call: -; v_call: TRBV24-1; clone_size: -; cdr3_nt: TGTGCCACCAGTGATGCGCTAGCGAGCTCCTACAATGAGCAGTTCTTC; cdr3_aa: CATSDALASSYNEQFF
j_call: TRBJ2-1; d_call: TRBD2; v_call: TRBV7-9; clone_size: -; cdr3_nt: TGTGCCAGCAGAGATGGACTAGCGGAGTTCGGGGAGCAGTTCTTC; cdr3_aa: CASRDGLAEFGEQFF
j_call: TRBJ1-1; d_call: -; v_call: TRBV19; clone_size: few; cdr3_nt: TGTGCCAGTAGTATAAAGGGGGGGAACACTGAAGCTTTCTTT; cdr3_aa: CASSIKGGNTEAFF
j_call: TRBJ2-5; d_call: TRBD2; v_call: TRBV11-2; clone_size: -; cdr3_nt: TGTGTCAGCCAGAGTGGACTAGTCTTTCAAGAGACCCAGTACTTC; cdr3_aa: CVSQSGLVFQETQYF
j_call: TRBJ1-5; d_call: -; v_call: TRBV12-3/TRBV12-4; clone_size: -; cdr3_nt: TGTGCCAGCAGGGAACAGAACAATCAGCCCCAGCATTTT; cdr3_aa: CASREQNNQPQHF
j_call: TRBJ1-2; d_call: -; v_call: TRBV7-9; clone_size: few; cdr3_nt: TGTGCCAGCAGCTTCCAACAGGGTGTAGGCTACACCTTC; cdr3_aa: CASSFQQGVGYTF